What follows is one T cell receptor beta chain and its context. The data derive from a study of monozygotic twins with inflammatory bowel disease. Reprocessing the 5' RACE reads, TCRdb reports a single entry for every CDR3 protein and omits DNA. The sample shows approximately 390,000 distinct CDR3 sequences, and approximately 2.3% sits with its ten largest clones. The specimen sequenced was blood. This clonotype was sampled from a human donor with ulcerative colitis or Crohn's disease, or a healthy co-twin of an affected twin (not recorded which).

CDR3 residues: CASSYLDRGYEQYF. This chain links TRBV6-6 with TRBJ2-7; TCRdb returns TRBD1, unconfirmable since there is no DNA. Germline loops: CDR1 MNHNY, CDR2 SVGAGI (reference sequence). The CDR3 sequence is 14 residues long.